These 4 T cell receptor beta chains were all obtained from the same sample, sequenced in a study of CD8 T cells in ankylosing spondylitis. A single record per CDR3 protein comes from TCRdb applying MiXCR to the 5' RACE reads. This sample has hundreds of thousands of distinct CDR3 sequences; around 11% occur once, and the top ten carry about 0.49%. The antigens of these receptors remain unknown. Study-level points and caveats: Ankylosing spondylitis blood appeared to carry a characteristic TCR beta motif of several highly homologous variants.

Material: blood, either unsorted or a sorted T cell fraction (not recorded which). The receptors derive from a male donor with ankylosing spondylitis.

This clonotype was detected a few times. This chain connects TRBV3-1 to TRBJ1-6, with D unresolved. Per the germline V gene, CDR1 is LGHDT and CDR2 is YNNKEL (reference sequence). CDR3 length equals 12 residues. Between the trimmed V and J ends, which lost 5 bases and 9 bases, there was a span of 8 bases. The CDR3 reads CASSIYFSPLHF. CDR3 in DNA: TGTGCCAGCAGCATATACTTTTCACCCCTCCACTTT.

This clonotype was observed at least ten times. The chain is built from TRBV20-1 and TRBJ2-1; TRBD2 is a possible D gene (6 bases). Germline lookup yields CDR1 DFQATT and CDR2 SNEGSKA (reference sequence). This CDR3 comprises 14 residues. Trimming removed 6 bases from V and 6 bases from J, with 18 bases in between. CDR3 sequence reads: CSALDSGEVNEQFF. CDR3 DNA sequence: TGCAGTGCCCTAGACTCGGGGGAGGTCAATGAGCAGTTCTTC.

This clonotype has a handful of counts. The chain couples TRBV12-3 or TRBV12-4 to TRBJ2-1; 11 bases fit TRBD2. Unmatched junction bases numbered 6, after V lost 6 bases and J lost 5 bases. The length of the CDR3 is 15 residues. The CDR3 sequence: CASSRLAGTHNEQFF. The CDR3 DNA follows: TGTGCCAGCAGCCGACTAGCGGGAACTCACAATGAGCAGTTCTTC.

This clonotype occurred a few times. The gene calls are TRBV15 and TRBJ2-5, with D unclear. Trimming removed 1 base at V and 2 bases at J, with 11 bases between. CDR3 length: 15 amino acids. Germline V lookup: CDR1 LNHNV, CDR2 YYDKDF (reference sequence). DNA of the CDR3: TGTGCCACCAGCAGAGGGTACACGAGTCAAGAGACCCAGTACTTC. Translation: CATSRGYTSQETQYF.